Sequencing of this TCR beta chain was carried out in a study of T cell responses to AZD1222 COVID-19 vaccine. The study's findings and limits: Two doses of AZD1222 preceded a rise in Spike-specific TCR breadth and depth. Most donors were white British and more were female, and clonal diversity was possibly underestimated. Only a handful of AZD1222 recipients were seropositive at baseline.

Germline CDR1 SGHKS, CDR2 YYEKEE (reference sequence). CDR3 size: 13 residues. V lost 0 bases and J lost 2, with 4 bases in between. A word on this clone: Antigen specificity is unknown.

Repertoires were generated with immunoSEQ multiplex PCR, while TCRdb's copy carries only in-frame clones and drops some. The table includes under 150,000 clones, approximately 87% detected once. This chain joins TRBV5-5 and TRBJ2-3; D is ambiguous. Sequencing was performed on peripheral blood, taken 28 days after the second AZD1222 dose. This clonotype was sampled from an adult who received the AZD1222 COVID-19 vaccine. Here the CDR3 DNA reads TGTGCCAGCAGCTTGGAGGACACAGATACGCAGTATTTT. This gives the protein CASSLEDTDTQYF.